The 22 T cell receptor beta chains in this list originate from one sample, sequenced in a study of PD-L1 blockade in urothelial cancer. Documented time point: pretreatment peripheral blood. Generated by immunoSEQ multiplex PCR, the TCRdb table keeps only in-frame clones and is missing some. The data contain under 95,000 clones, 80% to 85% of them seen just once; the ten biggest clones take up roughly 9.2%. Sequenced here: PBMCs, sampled around atezolizumab (anti-PD-L1) treatment. All receptors derive from a woman in her seventies with urothelial cancer.

This clone has more than one count but fewer than ten. The chain combines TRBV2 with TRBJ2-3; TRBD1 matches at 7 bases. J lost 0 bases, V lost 7 bases, and 4 bases had no gene match. This CDR3 is built from 14 residues. Germline V gene data show CDR1 as SNHLY and CDR2 as FYNNEI. The DNA for the CDR3 is TGTGCCAGCACGACAGGGCCTAGCACAGATACGCAGTATTTT. Protein product: CASTTGPSTDTQYF.

This chain connects TRBV6-5 to TRBJ2-7, with D possibly TRBD2 on 5 matching bases. V dropped 0 bases and J dropped 3 bases, with 15 bases sitting between them. The CDR3 totals 16 residues. Germline loops: CDR1 MNHEY, CDR2 SVGAGI. CDR3 sequence: CASSYSRLTDYYEQYF. The DNA for the CDR3 is TGTGCCAGCAGTTACTCGAGGTTAACAGACTACTACGAGCAGTACTTC.

A single count supports this clone. This chain joins TRBV27 and TRBJ2-3; TRBD2 agrees at 8 bases. The CDR3 has 13 residues. Germline CDR1 MNHEY, CDR2 SMNVEV (reference sequence). J lost 8 bases, V lost 6 bases, and 7 bases had no gene match. Here the CDR3 reads CASSQAGGGTQYF. CDR3 DNA: TGTGCCAGCAGCCAGGCGGGGGGAGGTACGCAGTATTTT.

Comments on this clone: Other DNA sequences in the sample encode the same CDR3. J is TRBJ1-1 and V is TRBV18, with 8 positions matching TRBD1. The CDR3 spans 14 residues. Looked up from germline, CDR1 is KGHSH and CDR2 is LQKENI. V lost 3 bases and J lost 2; bases outside the gene matches: 2. In DNA, the CDR3 is TGTGCCAGCTCACCTGGGACAGGAAACACTGAAGCTTTCTTT. This encodes CASSPGTGNTEAFF.

Sample share makes this clone medium-sized. This chain uses TRBV11-2 with TRBJ2-5; 16 nucleotides agree with TRBD2. V shed 1 base, J shed 2 bases, and the junction held 4 bases outside the gene matches. The CDR3 consists of 18 residues. In germline, CDR1 is SGHAT, CDR2 FQNNGV. The DNA of the CDR3 is TGTGCCAGCAGCTTAGGCGGGACTAGCGGGGGGGGACAAGAGACCCAGTACTTC. Encoded protein: CASSLGGTSGGGQETQYF. Full variable domain (missing parts from reference TRBV11-2 and TRBJ2-5): EAGVAQSPRYKIIEKRQSVAFWCNPISGHATLYWYQQILGQGPKLLIQFQNNGVVDDSQLPKDRFSAERLKGVDSTLKIQPAKLEDSAVYLCASSLGGTSGGGQETQYFGPGTRLLVL.

The chain joins TRBV15 to TRBJ2-4; TRBD1 matches at 8 bases. The V and J ends lost 0 bases and 3 bases, in that order; junction bases with no gene match: 4. The CDR3 extends over 16 amino acids. Germline assignment: CDR1 LNHNV and CDR2 YYDKDF (reference sequence). In DNA form, the CDR3 reads TGTGCCACCAGCAGAGACAGGGGGCTAGTCAAAAACATTCAGTACTTC. Residues: CATSRDRGLVKNIQYF.

As for this clone: The same CDR3 can be traced to other DNA sequences in this sample. The chain combines TRBV6-5 with TRBJ2-1, with TRBD1 matching over 10 bases. With 8 bases clipped from V and 7 bases from J, the junction kept 8 bases outside the gene matches. The CDR3 is made up of 14 amino acids. Germline lookup yields CDR1 MNHEY and CDR2 SVGAGI. The CDR3, as DNA: TGTGCCAGCCGAAGACAGGGGGCTGGGAATGAGCAGTTCTTC. It encodes CASRRQGAGNEQFF.

The J gene is TRBJ2-1, the V gene TRBV5-1, with TRBD2 matching 7 bases. The CDR3 is 15 residues long. Germline CDR1 and CDR2: SGHRS and YFSETQ. After removal of 0 bases from V and 4 bases from J, the junction contained 4 bases not matched to a gene. Here the CDR3 reads CASSLVTGGYNEQFF. The CDR3 bases are TGCGCCAGCAGCTTGGTTACGGGAGGATACAATGAGCAGTTCTTC. The variable domain in full, completed from reference TRBV5-1 and TRBJ2-1, reads KAGVTQTPRYLIKTRGQQVTLSCSPISGHRSVSWYQQTPGQGLQFLFEYFSETQRNKGNFPGRFSGRQFSNSRSEMNVSTLELGDSALYLCASSLVTGGYNEQFFGPGTRLTVL.

The CDR3 region is CASTPTGLQETQYF. Here the CDR3 DNA reads TGTGCCAGTACCCCGACAGGGTTACAAGAGACCCAGTACTTC. This chain links TRBV19 with TRBJ2-5, with TRBD1 identical over 7 bases. The CDR3 loop spans 14 amino acids. Trimming at V came to 7 bases and at J to 2 bases, leaving 7 bases not matched to a gene. CDR1 and CDR2 from the germline V gene are LNHDA and SQIVND (reference sequence).

This clone has a handful of counts. V usage is TRBV15 and J usage is TRBJ2-5, with D hard to call. Looked up from germline, CDR1 is LNHNV and CDR2 is YYDKDF (reference sequence). Trimming took 0 bases from V and 7 from J, leaving 15 bases between them. The CDR3 totals 15 residues. The CDR3 DNA follows: TGTGCCACCAGCAGAGATTCTCTGGGTGGCGGGACCCAGTACTTC. Translation: CATSRDSLGGGTQYF.

Written as DNA, the CDR3 is TGTGCCAGCAGCTGGGGGCTCCGGGGTGAAGAAAAACTGTTTTTT. As protein: CASSWGLRGEEKLFF. The chain joins TRBV11-1 to TRBJ1-4; possible D gene TRBD1, 6 bases. V gave up 4 bases and J gave up 8 bases, with 17 bases separating them. CDR1 and CDR2 (germline): SGHAT, FQDESV (reference sequence). The CDR3 has 15 residues.

This clone was counted once. V and J are TRBV30 and TRBJ2-7, with D possibly TRBD2 on 5 matching bases. The germline V gene encodes CDR1 GTSNPN and CDR2 SVGIG (reference sequence). The CDR3 contains 15 residues. Trimming took 2 bases from V and 3 from J, leaving 17 bases between them. The CDR3 sequence: CAWSTPEESYYEQYF. DNA for the CDR3: TGTGCCTGGAGTACCCCGGAGGAGTCCTACTACGAGCAGTACTTC.

In this sample, this clone turned up once. V gene TRBV7-2 combines with J gene TRBJ2-5; D remains ambiguous. The germline V and J ends were trimmed by 2 bases and 1 base, with 8 bases remaining between them. Germline V CDR1 and CDR2: SGHTA, FQGNSA. This CDR3 has 14 amino acids. CDR3 amino acids: CASSLSPGQETQYF. The CDR3 DNA reads TGTGCCAGCAGCTTATCGCCCGGCCAAGAGACCCAGTACTTC.

The CDR3 nucleotides are TGTGCCAGCAGTTCTTGGCGGCACAACACTGAAGCTTTCTTT. Its translation is CASSSWRHNTEAFF. The rearrangement joins TRBV6-6 to TRBJ1-1; D ambiguous. The germline V gene has CDR1 MNHNY and CDR2 SVGAGI (reference sequence). Trimming removed 4 bases at V and 2 bases at J, with 11 bases between. CDR3 length: 14 amino acids.

The chain links TRBV28 to TRBJ1-2, with D perhaps matching TRBD1 (6 bases). There are 14 residues in the CDR3. V shed 6 bases and J shed 3 bases, with 14 bases lying between them. The germline gives CDR1 MDHEN, CDR2 SYDVKM. Written as DNA, the CDR3 is TGTGCCAGCAGACCTCCAGGGGCAGACTATGGCTACACCTTC. Protein: CASRPPGADYGYTF.

The chain links TRBV6-5 to TRBJ2-7, with 13 bases matching TRBD2. The trim removed 5 bases at V and 4 bases at J, leaving 5 bases unmatched. The CDR3 sequence is 15 residues long. Germline CDR1 MNHEY, CDR2 SVGAGI. CDR3 residues: CASSTGTSGIYEQYF. CDR3 bases: TGTGCCAGCAGTACCGGGACTAGCGGGATTTACGAGCAGTACTTC.

The sample holds a few counts of this clone. This rearrangement joins TRBV5-1 to TRBJ1-5; D possibly corresponds to TRBD1 (5 bases). The V end lost 2 bases, the J end lost 2 bases, and 8 bases lay between the germline ends. The CDR3 loop spans 14 amino acids. Germline CDR1 reads SGHRS; CDR2 reads YFSETQ. The CDR3 region has the DNA TGCGCCAGCAGCTTCACGGGGGGCAATCAGCCCCAGCATTTT. The encoded protein is CASSFTGGNQPQHF.

This chain links TRBV27 with TRBJ2-3; TRBD2 agrees at 7 bases. CDR1 MNHEY and CDR2 SMNVEV come from the germline V gene (reference sequence). This CDR3 has 16 residues. After removal of 1 base from V and 5 bases from J, the junction contained 9 bases not matched to a gene. The DNA of the CDR3 is TGTGCCAGCAGTTTATATGGCGGGAGAGGGGAAGATACGCAGTATTTT. This encodes CASSLYGGRGEDTQYF.

The chain is built from TRBV6-6 and TRBJ2-2; tentative D call: TRBD2 (6 bases). CDR1 and CDR2 (germline): MNHNY, SVGAGI (reference sequence). This CDR3 is 13 amino acids long. V was shortened by 5 bases and J by 4 bases, with 8 bases between the two germline ends. The DNA for the CDR3 is TGTGCCAGCAGTATGGGAGGCACCGGGGAGCTGTTTTTT. Its protein is CASSMGGTGELFF.

This chain links TRBV7-6 with TRBJ2-5; D remains unclear. Germline V lookup: CDR1 SGHVS, CDR2 FNYEAQ. The CDR3 runs to 15 residues. Trimming took 1 base from V and 1 from J, leaving 10 bases between them. CDR3 protein: CASSLGSRPQETQYF. The CDR3, as DNA: TGTGCCAGCAGCTTAGGATCTAGGCCCCAAGAGACCCAGTACTTC.

The chain couples TRBV19 to TRBJ1-2; TRBD1 might be the D (6 bases). The germline gives CDR1 LNHDA, CDR2 SQIVND (reference sequence). This CDR3 contains 15 residues. Between the trimmed V and J ends, which lost 3 bases and 5 bases, there was a span of 16 bases. The CDR3 DNA follows: TGTGCCAGTAGTATCCCCACGGCAGGGGAGTATGGCTACACCTTC. It is translated as CASSIPTAGEYGYTF. Based on the CDR3 plus reference TRBV19 and TRBJ1-2, the full variable domain is DGGITQSPKYLFRKEGQNVTLSCEQNLNHDAMYWYRQDPGQGLRLIYYSQIVNDFQKGDIAEGYSVSREKKESFPLTVTSAQKNPTAFYLCASSIPTAGEYGYTFGSGTRLTVV.

The chain uses TRBV10-3 and TRBJ1-2, with 7 bases aligning to TRBD1. Germline V gene data show CDR1 as ENHRY and CDR2 as SYGVKD. V was clipped by 7 bases and J by 6 bases; unmatched bases: 8. This CDR3 region has 13 residues. CDR3 sequence (DNA): TGTGCCATCAAACCGACAGGGAAGGATGGCTACACCTTC. It is translated as CAIKPTGKDGYTF.